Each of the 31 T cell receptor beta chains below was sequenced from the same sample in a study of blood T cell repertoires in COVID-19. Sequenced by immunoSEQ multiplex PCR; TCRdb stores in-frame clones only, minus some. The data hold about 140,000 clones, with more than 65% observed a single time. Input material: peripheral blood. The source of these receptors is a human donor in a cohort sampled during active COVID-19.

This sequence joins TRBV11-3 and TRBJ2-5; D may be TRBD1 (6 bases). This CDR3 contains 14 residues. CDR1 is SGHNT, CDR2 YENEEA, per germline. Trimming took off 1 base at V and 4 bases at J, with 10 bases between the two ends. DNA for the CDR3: TGTGCCAGCAGCTTAGCGGGACAAGGAGAGACCCAGTACTTC. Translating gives CASSLAGQGETQYF.

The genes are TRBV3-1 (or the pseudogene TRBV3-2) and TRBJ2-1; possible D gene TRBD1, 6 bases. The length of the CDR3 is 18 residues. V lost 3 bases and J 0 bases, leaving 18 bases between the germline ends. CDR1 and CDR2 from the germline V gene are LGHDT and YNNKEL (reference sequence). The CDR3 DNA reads TGTGCCAGCAGCCAGGGGGCGATTTGGGGAGACTCCTACAATGAGCAGTTCTTC. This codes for CASSQGAIWGDSYNEQFF.

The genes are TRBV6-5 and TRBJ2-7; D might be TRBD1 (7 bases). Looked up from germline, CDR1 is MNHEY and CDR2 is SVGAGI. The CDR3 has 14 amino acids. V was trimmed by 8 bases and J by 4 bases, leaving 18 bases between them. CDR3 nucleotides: TGTGCCAGCCGTAGGGAGCAGGGGGGATACGAGCAGTACTTC. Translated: CASRREQGGYEQYF.

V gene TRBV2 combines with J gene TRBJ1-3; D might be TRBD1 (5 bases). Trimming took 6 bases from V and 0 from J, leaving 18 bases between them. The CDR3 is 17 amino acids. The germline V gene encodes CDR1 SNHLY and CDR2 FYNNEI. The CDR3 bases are TGTGCCAGCAGGTCCGGCGAGGACACCGACTCTGGAAACACCATATATTTT. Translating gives CASRSGEDTDSGNTIYF.

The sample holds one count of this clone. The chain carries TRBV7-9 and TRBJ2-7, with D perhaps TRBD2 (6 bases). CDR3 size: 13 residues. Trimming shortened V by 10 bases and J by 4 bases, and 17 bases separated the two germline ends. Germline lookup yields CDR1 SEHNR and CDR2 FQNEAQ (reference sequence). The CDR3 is CATTRGGGYEQYF. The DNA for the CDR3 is TGTGCCACGACGCGGGGAGGAGGTTACGAGCAGTACTTC.

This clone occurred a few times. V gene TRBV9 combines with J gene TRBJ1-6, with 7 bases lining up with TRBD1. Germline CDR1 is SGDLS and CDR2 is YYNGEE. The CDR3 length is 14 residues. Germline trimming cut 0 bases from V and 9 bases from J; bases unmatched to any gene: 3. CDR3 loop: CASSVGQGISPLHF. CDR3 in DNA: TGTGCCAGCAGCGTAGGACAGGGAATTTCACCCCTCCACTTT.

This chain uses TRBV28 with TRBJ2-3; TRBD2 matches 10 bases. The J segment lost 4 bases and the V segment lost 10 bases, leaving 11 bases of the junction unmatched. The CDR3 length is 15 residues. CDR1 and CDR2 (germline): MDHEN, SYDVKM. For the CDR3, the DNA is TGTGCCACCCTTCAGCGGGGGGGTGGTGCAGATACGCAGTATTTT. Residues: CATLQRGGGADTQYF.

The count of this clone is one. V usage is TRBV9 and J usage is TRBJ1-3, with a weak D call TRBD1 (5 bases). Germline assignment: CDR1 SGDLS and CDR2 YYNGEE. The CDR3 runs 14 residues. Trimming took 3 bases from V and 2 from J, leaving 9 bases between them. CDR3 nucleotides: TGTGCCAGCAGCGCAAGGGGTCCTGGAAACACCATATATTTT. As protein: CASSARGPGNTIYF.

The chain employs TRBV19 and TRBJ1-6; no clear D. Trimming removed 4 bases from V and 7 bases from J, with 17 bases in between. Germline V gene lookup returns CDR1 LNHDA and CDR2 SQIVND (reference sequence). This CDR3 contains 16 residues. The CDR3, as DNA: TGTGCCAGTAGTAACCGGTGGTCACAGCTAAATTCACCCCTCCACTTT. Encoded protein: CASSNRWSQLNSPLHF.

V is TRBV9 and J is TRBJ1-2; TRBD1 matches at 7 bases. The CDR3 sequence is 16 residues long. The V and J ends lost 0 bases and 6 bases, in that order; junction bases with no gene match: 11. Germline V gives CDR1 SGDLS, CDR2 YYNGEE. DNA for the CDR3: TGTGCCAGCAGCGTAGCTAGTACAGGGGCTATCGATGGCTACACCTTC. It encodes CASSVASTGAIDGYTF.

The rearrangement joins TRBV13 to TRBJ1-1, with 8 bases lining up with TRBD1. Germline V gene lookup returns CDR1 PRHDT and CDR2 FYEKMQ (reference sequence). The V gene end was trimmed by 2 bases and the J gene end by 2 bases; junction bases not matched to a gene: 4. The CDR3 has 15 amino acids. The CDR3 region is CASSLNGQGNTEAFF. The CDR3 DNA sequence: TGTGCCAGCAGCTTAAATGGACAGGGTAACACTGAAGCTTTCTTT.

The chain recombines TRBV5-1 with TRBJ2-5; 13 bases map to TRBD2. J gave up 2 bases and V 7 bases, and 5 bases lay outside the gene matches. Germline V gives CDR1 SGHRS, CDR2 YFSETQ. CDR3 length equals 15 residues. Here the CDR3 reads CASRTSGSPQETQYF. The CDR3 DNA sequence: TGCGCCAGCCGGACTAGCGGGAGCCCACAAGAGACCCAGTACTTC.

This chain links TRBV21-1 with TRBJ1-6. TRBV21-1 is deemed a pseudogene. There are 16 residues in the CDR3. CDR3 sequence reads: CASSKGEARNNSPLHF. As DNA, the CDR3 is TGTGCCAGCAGCAAAGGTGAAGCGCGGAATAATTCACCCCTCCACTTT.

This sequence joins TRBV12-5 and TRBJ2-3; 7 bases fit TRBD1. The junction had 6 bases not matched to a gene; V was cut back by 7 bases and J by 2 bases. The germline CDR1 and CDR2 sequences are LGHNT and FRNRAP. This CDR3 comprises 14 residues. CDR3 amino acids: CASARDRATDTQYF. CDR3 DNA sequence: TGTGCTAGTGCCCGAGACAGGGCCACAGATACGCAGTATTTT.

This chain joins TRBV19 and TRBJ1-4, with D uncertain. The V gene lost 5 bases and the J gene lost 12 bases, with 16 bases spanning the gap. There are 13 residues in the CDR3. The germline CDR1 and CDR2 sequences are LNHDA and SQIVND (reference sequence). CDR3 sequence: CASSWSVREELFF. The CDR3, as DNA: TGTGCCAGTAGTTGGAGCGTACGCGAGGAACTGTTTTTT.

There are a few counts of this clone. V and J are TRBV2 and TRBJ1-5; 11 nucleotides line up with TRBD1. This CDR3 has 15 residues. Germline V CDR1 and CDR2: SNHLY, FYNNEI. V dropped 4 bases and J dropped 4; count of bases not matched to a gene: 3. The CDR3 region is CASSGTGGLNQPQHF. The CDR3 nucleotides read TGTGCCAGCAGTGGGACAGGGGGCCTGAATCAGCCCCAGCATTTT.

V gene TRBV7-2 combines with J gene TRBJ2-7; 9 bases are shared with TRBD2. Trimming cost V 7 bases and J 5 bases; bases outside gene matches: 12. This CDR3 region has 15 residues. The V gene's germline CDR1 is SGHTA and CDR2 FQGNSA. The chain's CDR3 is CASTSSGTSFNEQYF. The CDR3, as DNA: TGTGCCAGCACCTCCTCCGGGACTAGCTTCAACGAGCAGTACTTC.

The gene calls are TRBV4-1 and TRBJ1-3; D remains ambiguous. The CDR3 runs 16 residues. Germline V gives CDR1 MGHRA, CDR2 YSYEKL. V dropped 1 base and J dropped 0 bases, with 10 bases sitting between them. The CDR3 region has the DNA TGCGCCAGCAGCCAAGGAGGGCGGCGCTCTGGAAACACCATATATTTT. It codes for CASSQGGRRSGNTIYF.

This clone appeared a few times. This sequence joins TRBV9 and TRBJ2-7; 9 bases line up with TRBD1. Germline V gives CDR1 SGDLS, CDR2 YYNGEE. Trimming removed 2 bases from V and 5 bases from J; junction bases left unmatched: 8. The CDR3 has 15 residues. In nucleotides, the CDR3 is TGTGCCAGCAGCGTTAGGGGACAGGGTTGGAACGAGCAGTACTTC. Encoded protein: CASSVRGQGWNEQYF.

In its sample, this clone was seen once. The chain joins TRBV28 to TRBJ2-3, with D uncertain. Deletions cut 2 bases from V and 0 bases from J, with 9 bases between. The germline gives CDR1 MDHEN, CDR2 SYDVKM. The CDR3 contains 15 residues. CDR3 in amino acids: CASSLRRSSTDTQYF. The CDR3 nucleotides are TGTGCCAGCAGTTTACGGCGGTCTAGCACAGATACGCAGTATTTT.

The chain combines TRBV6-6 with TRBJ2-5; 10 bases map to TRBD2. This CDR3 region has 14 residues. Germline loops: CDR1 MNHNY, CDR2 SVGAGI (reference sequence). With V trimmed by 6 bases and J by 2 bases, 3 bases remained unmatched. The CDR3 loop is CASSGLAAQETQYF. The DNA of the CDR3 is TGTGCCAGCAGCGGACTAGCGGCACAAGAGACCCAGTACTTC.

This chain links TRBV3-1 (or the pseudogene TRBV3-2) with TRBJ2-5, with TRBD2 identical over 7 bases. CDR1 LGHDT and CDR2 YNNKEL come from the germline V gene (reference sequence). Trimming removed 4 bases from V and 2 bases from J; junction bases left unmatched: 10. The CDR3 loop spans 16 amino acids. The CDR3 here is CASSRVESGGQETQYF. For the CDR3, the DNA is TGTGCCAGCAGCCGTGTGGAGTCGGGGGGTCAAGAGACCCAGTACTTC.

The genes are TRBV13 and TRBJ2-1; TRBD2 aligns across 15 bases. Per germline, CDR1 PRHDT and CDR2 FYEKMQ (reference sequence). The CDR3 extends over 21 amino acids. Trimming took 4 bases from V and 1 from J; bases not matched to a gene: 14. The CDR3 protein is CASSSRRGLAGGRRSYNEQFF. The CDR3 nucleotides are TGTGCCAGCAGCTCCCGTCGGGGACTAGCGGGGGGCCGGAGGTCCTACAATGAGCAGTTCTTC.

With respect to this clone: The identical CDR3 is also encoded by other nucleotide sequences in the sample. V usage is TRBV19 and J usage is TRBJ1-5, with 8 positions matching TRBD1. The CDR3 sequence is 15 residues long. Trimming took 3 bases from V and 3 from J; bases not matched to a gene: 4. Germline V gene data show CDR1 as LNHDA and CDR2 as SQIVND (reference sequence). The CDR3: CASSIGQGTNQPQHF. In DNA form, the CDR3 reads TGTGCCAGTAGTATCGGACAGGGTACCAATCAGCCCCAGCATTTT.

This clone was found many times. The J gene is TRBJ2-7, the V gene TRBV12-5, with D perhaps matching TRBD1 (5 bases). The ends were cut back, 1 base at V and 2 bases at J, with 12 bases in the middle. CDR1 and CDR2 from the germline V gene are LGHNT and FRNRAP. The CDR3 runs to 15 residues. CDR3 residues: CASGLATGRAYEQYF. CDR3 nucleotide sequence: TGTGCTAGTGGTTTGGCTACGGGCAGGGCCTACGAGCAGTACTTC.

CDR3 nucleotides: TGCGCCAGCAGCCAACTCCCATTACTAGCGGGGGCAGACAATGAGCAGTTCTTC. It encodes CASSQLPLLAGADNEQFF. This chain joins TRBV4-1 and TRBJ2-1; TRBD2 aligns across 11 bases. The CDR3 loop spans 18 amino acids. The V segment lost 2 bases and the J segment 5 bases; nucleotides outside the gene matches: 11. Germline CDR1 reads MGHRA; CDR2 reads YSYEKL.

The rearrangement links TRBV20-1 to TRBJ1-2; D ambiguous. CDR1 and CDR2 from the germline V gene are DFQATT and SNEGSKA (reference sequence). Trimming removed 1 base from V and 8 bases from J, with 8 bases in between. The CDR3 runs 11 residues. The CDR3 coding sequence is TGCAGTGCTAGAGTCGGCGGAGGCTACACCTTC. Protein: CSARVGGGYTF.

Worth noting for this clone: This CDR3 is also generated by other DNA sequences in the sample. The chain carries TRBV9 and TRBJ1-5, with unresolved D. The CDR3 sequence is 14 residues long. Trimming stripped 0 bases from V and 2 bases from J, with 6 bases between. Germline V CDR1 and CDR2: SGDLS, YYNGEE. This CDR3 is CASSVDGGNQPQHF. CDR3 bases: TGTGCCAGCAGCGTAGACGGGGGCAATCAGCCCCAGCATTTT.

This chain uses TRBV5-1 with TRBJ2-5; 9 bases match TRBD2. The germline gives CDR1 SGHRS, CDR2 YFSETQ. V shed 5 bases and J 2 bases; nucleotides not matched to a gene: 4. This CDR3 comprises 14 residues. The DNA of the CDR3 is TGCGCCAGCAGGCCCAGCGGGGGGCAAGAGACCCAGTACTTC. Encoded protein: CASRPSGGQETQYF. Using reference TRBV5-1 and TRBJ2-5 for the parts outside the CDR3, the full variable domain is KAGVTQTPRYLIKTRGQQVTLSCSPISGHRSVSWYQQTPGQGLQFLFEYFSETQRNKGNFPGRFSGRQFSNSRSEMNVSTLELGDSALYLCASRPSGGQETQYFGPGTRLLVL.

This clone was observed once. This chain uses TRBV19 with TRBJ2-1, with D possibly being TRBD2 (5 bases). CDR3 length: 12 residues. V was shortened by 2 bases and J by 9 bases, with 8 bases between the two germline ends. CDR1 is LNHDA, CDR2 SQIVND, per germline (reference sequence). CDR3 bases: TGTGCCAGTAGTATAAACCGGGGTGAGCAGTTCTTC. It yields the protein CASSINRGEQFF.

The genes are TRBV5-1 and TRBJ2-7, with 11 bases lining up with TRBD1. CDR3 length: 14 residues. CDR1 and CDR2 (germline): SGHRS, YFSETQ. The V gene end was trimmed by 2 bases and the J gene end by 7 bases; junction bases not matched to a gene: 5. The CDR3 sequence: CASSFGQGASEQYF. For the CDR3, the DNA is TGCGCCAGCAGCTTCGGACAGGGGGCTAGTGAGCAGTACTTC.